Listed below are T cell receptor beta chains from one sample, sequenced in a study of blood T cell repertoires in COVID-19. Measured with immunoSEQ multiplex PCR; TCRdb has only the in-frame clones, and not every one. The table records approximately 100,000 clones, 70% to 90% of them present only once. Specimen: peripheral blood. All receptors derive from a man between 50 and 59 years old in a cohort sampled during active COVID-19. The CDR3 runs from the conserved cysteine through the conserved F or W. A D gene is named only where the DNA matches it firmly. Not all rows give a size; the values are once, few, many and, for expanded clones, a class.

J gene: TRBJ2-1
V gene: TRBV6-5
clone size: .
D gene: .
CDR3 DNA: TGTGCCAGCAGTTACTCAATCAGGGCCGGTGAGCAGTTCTTC
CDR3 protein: CASSYSIRAGEQFF

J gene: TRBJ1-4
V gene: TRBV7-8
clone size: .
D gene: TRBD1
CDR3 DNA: TGTGCCAGCAGCTTATCCGGGACAGGGCTGTTTTTT
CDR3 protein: CASSLSGTGLFF

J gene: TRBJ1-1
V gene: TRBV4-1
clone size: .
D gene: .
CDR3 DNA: TGCGCCAGCAGCCAAGATAGGAGGAACACTGAAGCTTTCTTT
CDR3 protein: CASSQDRRNTEAFF

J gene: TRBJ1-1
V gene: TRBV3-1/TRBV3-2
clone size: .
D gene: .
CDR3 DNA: TGTGCCAGCAGCCTCCTAGGCAACCCAACCACTGAAGCTTTCTTT
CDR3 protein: CASSLLGNPTTEAFF

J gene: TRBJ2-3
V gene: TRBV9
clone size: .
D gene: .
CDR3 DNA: TGTGCCAGCAGCTACCGACAGGACAGCACAGATACGCAGTATTTT
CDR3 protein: CASSYRQDSTDTQYF

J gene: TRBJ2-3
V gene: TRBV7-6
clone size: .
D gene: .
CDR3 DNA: TGTGCCAGCAGCACAATAGCCACGTCCATCGATACGCAGTATTTT
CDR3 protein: CASSTIATSIDTQYF

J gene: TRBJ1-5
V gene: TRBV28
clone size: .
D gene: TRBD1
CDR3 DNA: TGTGCCAGCAGTTTCGGGACAGGGAGATGGAGCAATCAGCCCCAGCATTTT
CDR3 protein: CASSFGTGRWSNQPQHF

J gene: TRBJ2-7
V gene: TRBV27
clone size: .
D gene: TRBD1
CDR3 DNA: TGTGCCACCAGAAGCAGGGGGAGCTACGAGCAGTACTTC
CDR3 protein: CATRSRGSYEQYF

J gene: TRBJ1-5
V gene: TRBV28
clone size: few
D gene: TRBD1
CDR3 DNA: TGTGCCAGCAGTTGGGGACAGCTGAATCAGCCCCAGCATTTT
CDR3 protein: CASSWGQLNQPQHF

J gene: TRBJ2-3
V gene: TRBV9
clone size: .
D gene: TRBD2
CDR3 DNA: TGTGCCAGCAGCGTAAGGGCTAGCGGGGGTTGGGATACGCAGTATTTT
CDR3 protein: CASSVRASGGWDTQYF

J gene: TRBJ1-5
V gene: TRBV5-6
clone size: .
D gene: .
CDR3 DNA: TGTGCCAGCAGCCTGGCCGGTACCAATCAGCCCCAGCATTTT
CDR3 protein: CASSLAGTNQPQHF

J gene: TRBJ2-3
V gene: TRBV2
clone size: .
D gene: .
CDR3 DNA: TGTGCCAGCCGGCAGGACGGACTCACAGATACGCAGTATTTT
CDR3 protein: CASRQDGLTDTQYF

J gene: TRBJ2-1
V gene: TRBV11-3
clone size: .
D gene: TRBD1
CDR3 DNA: TGTGCCAGCAGCCCGTCGGACAGGGGAACTCACAATGAGCAGTTCTTC
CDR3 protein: CASSPSDRGTHNEQFF

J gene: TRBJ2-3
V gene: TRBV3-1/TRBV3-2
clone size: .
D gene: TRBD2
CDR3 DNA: TGTGCCAGCAGTCAGCGGGGTAGCACAGATACGCAGTATTTT
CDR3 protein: CASSQRGSTDTQYF

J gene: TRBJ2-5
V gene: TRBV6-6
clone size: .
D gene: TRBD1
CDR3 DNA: TGTGCCAGCAGTTACCCCGGGACAGGGGTTCCCGGGGCCCAGTACTTC
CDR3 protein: CASSYPGTGVPGAQYF

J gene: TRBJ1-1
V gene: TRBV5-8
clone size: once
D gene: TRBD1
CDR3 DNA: TGTGCCAGCAGCCCTGCACCGGGACAGGGGGGGAACACTGAAGCTTTCTTT
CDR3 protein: CASSPAPGQGGNTEAFF

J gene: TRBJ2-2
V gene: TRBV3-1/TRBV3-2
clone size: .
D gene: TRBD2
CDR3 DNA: TGTGCCAGCAGCCAAGGGGGGGGTAACACCGGGGAGCTGTTTTTT
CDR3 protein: CASSQGGGNTGELFF

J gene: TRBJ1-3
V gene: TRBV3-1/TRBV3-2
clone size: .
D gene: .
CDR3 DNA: TGTGCCAGCAGCCGCCCCGGATGCCCGGAGGGCCTCTCTGGAAACACCATATATTTT
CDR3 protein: CASSRPGCPEGLSGNTIYF

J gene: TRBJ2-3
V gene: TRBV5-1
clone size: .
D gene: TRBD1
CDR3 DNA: TGCGCCAGCAGCTCGGGGGGACAGGGGTTCCCAGATACGCAGTATTTT
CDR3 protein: CASSSGGQGFPDTQYF